This paragraph reports one TCR beta chain. The repertoire was sequenced with immunoSEQ multiplex PCR; TCRdb's copy has only in-frame clones and lacks some. The data show more than 95,000 clones, about 80% seen once. The sample is drawn from a study of blood T cell repertoires in COVID-19. Looking at the study overall: The study drew acute and convalescent COVID-19 samples from the United States, Italy and Spain. T cells, B-cell-depleted T cells, or PBMCs supplied cDNA or gDNA.

The CDR3 consists of 17 residues. CDR1 is SGHTA, CDR2 FQGNSA, per germline. V was clipped by 10 bases and J by 3 bases, with 28 bases between them. The receptor's source is an elderly man with acute or convalescent COVID-19. This chain uses TRBV7-2 with TRBJ2-7; tentatively, D is TRBD2 (7 bases). The specimen sequenced was peripheral blood. CDR3 sequence reads: CATRLGGGFGRDYEQYF. The CDR3 DNA reads as TGTGCCACCCGTTTAGGGGGGGGGTTTGGACGGGACTACGAGCAGTACTTC. The full variable domain, completed using reference TRBV7-2 and TRBJ2-7, is GAGVSQSPSNKVTEKGKDVELRCDPISGHTALYWYRQSLGQGLEFLIYFQGNSAPDKSGLPSDRFSAERTGGSVSTLTIQRTQQEDSAVYLCATRLGGGFGRDYEQYFGPGTRLTVT.